The clone carrying this T cell receptor beta chain showed up many times. Its specificity is unknown. Researchers amplified the TCR beta CDR3 regions from RNA transcripts. First-round RT-PCR of the TCR CDR3 relied on the HTBI primer set. TCRdb independently ran MiXCR on the multiplex PCR reads; one entry per CDR3 protein. Seen here are about 380,000 distinct CDR3 sequences, roughly 20% observed once, and the top ten hold 40%. A NOSPECS grade of at least 4, a Clinical Activity Score of at least 3 and duration under 3 months were recorded in ophthalmopathy patients. This sample is drawn from a study of T cells in Graves' hyperthyroidism and ophthalmopathy. Study results and caveats: Among thyroid clonotypes expanded above 0.001, most also appeared in blood. The model anticipated ophthalmopathy a median about six months pre-onset.

The CDR3 is made up of 12 amino acids. Trimming took off 2 bases at V and 4 bases at J, with 6 bases between the two ends. The V gene's germline CDR1 is SGHTA and CDR2 FQGNSA. The TCR comes from a man between 18 and 29 years old with Graves' ophthalmopathy. Sequenced: blood. The J gene is TRBJ2-7, the V gene TRBV7-2; D is unclear. CDR3 amino acids: CASSLSRYEQYF. CDR3 nucleotides: TGTGCCAGCAGCTTATCAAGGTACGAGCAGTACTTC.